These 9 T cell receptor beta chains came from one sample sequenced in a study of CD8 T cells in ankylosing spondylitis. TCRdb independently ran MiXCR on the 5' RACE reads; one entry per CDR3 protein. The table includes about 800,000 distinct CDR3 sequences, over 9.5% detected once. Their cognate antigens are unknown. Study-level findings and limits: The study identified a TCR beta motif of roughly eight highly homologous variants that appeared characteristic of ankylosing spondylitis blood.

Specimen: blood, either unsorted or a sorted T cell fraction (not recorded which). The source of these receptors is a male donor with ankylosing spondylitis.

The chain uses TRBV7-2 and TRBJ1-1; TRBD1 might be the D (5 bases). Germline V gene data show CDR1 as SGHTA and CDR2 as FQGNSA. The CDR3 is 13 amino acids. With 10 bases removed from V and 7 bases from J, the gap between germline ends came to 19 bases. The CDR3 nucleotides read TGTGCCACCCCCACCGGACAAAATCTTGAAGCTTTCTTT. Translation: CATPTGQNLEAFF.

V and J are TRBV6-6 and TRBJ1-2, with 8 bases fitting TRBD1. The J segment lost 6 bases and the V segment lost 6 bases, leaving 6 bases of the junction unmatched. The CDR3 loop spans 13 amino acids. The germline CDR1 and CDR2 sequences are MNHNY and SVGAGI (reference sequence). CDR3 nucleotide sequence: TGTGCCAGCAGGACTACAGGGGGGGATGGCTACACCTTC. This sequence encodes CASRTTGGDGYTF.

This clonotype was counted only a few times. The J gene is TRBJ2-5, the V gene TRBV12-3 or TRBV12-4, with TRBD1 identical over 7 bases. The V and J ends lost 5 bases and 4 bases, in that order; junction bases with no gene match: 10. The CDR3 contains 15 residues. The CDR3 region has the DNA TGTGCCAGCAGTACCCCGGGACAGAGCAGAGAGACCCAGTACTTC. Protein sequence: CASSTPGQSRETQYF.

The sample holds many counts of this clonotype. The V and J genes are TRBV7-2 and TRBJ1-2; D unclear. The germline gives CDR1 SGHTA, CDR2 FQGNSA. V was cut by 0 bases and J by 7 bases, with 9 bases left in between. The length of the CDR3 is 13 residues. The DNA of the CDR3 is TGTGCCAGCAGCTTAGCTAGATACCGTGGCTACACCTTC. It yields the protein CASSLARYRGYTF.

The rearrangement joins TRBV5-1 to TRBJ2-3; TRBD1 is a possible D gene (6 bases). Germline V gene data show CDR1 as SGHRS and CDR2 as YFSETQ. The CDR3 is 13 residues long. V was trimmed by 9 bases and J by 2 bases, leaving 13 bases between them. The CDR3 region is CATRWGPTDTQYF. The DNA of the CDR3 is TGCGCCACCAGATGGGGGCCCACAGATACGCAGTATTTT.

This clonotype has a handful of counts. This chain uses TRBV10-3 with TRBJ2-7, with 7 bases fitting TRBD1. CDR1 is ENHRY and CDR2 is SYGVKD in the germline V gene. This CDR3 is 14 amino acids long. V was pared by 6 bases and J by 1 base, with 6 bases of the junction left unmatched. The CDR3 nucleotides are TGTGCCATCAGAAACCAGACAGGGTCCTACGAGCAGTACTTC. It yields the protein CAIRNQTGSYEQYF.

This chain connects TRBV20-1 to TRBJ2-1, with D perhaps matching TRBD2 (6 bases). V was cut by 3 bases and J by 5 bases, with 14 bases left in between. This CDR3 has 14 amino acids. From germline, CDR1 is DFQATT and CDR2 SNEGSKA (reference sequence). DNA for the CDR3: TGCAGTGCTAGCGGGACTGCCAACGACAATGAGCAGTTCTTC. Protein: CSASGTANDNEQFF.

This clonotype was observed a few times. The V gene is TRBV10-3, the J gene TRBJ2-3; D remains unclear. Per the germline V gene, CDR1 is ENHRY and CDR2 is SYGVKD. CDR3 length equals 13 residues. Trimming took 5 bases from V and 5 from J, leaving 11 bases between them. Written as DNA, the CDR3 is TGTGCCATCAGTTTCGGGTCAGGAGATACGCAGTATTTT. It is translated as CAISFGSGDTQYF.

DNA of the CDR3: TGCAGTGCGGACACCGGGCCCGACGAGCAGTACTTC. The encoded protein is CSADTGPDEQYF. The V gene is TRBV20-1, the J gene TRBJ2-7; D possibly corresponds to TRBD1 (5 bases). The CDR3 is 12 amino acids. V was clipped by 6 bases and J by 5 bases, with 14 bases between them. Germline CDR1 is DFQATT and CDR2 is SNEGSKA (reference sequence).